The text below deals with one T cell receptor (beta chain). The sample comes from a study of response to subunit inactivated influenza vaccine. TCRdb re-derived calls from the RT-PCR reads in MiXCR, one entry per CDR3 protein. The sample consists of some 540,000 distinct CDR3 sequences, around 25% of them appearing once. V lost 5 bases and J 0 bases, leaving 17 bases between the germline ends. CDR1 DFQATT and CDR2 SNEGSKA come from the germline V gene (reference sequence). The CDR3 consists of 15 residues. These data were also reused for a study on T cells expressing NK-cell markers. From that paper: The TCR beta cDNA came from 5'RACE template switching with UMIs. Among eight sequenced donors, seven carried HCMV seropositivity while one was seronegative.

The source is a man aged 45-65 years who received an inactivated influenza vaccine. This chain joins TRBV20-1 and TRBJ2-7, with a weak D call TRBD2 (6 bases). The sample here was CD4+ T cells sorted from PBMCs, taken 11 to 12 days after vaccination. The CDR3 sequence: CSAPKSVAVSYEQYF. In DNA, the CDR3 is TGCAGTGCTCCCAAATCCGTAGCGGTCTCCTACGAGCAGTACTTC.